A selection of T cell receptor beta chains follows, all from one sample in a study of blood T cell repertoires in COVID-19. Profiling relied on immunoSEQ multiplex PCR, and the TCRdb table lists in-frame clones only, not all of them. The sample includes roughly 32,000 clones, more than 80% of them seen just once. Input material: peripheral blood. These receptors were collected from a male donor with active COVID-19. CDR3s leave out the opening cysteine and the closing phenylalanine or tryptophan. Fields, in order: clone size, V gene, CDR3 protein. Size is stated for part of the rows, as once, few or many counts, or as a class when the clone is expanded.

- TRBV9 ASSGPSLAGEQF
- TRBV19 ASSTGKRTDTQY
- TRBV5-1 ASSWDRATYGYT
- TRBV3-1/TRBV3-2 ASSQQGSAAGELF
- TRBV11-2 ASSLEGGGEAF
- TRBV2 ASTKDRGGTEAF
- TRBV5-8 ASSLVIAGGFYEQF
- TRBV12-2 ASRPPESPRRGYT
- TRBV6-1 ASSERRQGSVVSTDTQY
few TRBV24-1 ATEVQGQGLSGNTIY
- TRBV9 ASSSLTGRAEAF
- TRBV11-2 ASSADRGNTEAF
once TRBV6-2/TRBV6-3 ASSYAKGQLF
- TRBV7-2 ASSLWERQPQH
- TRBV7-6 ASSLAAGAIQPQH
- TRBV19 ASSFTGIPSGYT
- TRBV6-2/TRBV6-3 ASSIRGDYGYT
- TRBV11-3 ASSSHRLAGRTDTQY
- TRBV14 ASSQDGNRVYYGYT
- TRBV6-2/TRBV6-3 ASSYLDRATEAF
once TRBV3-1/TRBV3-2 ASSQGGGYNEQF
- TRBV6-5 ASRIGQDSNQPQH
- TRBV19 ASSMGFGGTSRRETQY
- TRBV2 ASSGQGWETQY
- TRBV4-2 ASSQETSGGADEQY
- TRBV28 ASSLYDRIGSYNSPLH
- TRBV9 ASSPDRVVYGYT
- TRBV9 ASSADWIPRGSPLH
- TRBV6-2/TRBV6-3 ASSYSGISPPYEQY
- TRBV19 ASSIGPRGGYT
- TRBV6-5 ASVQYGQFLYGYT
- TRBV6-5 ASSFLGSTYAEQY
- TRBV3-1/TRBV3-2 ASSQNDRAGANVLT
- TRBV6-1 ASSEATREHYGYT
- TRBV7-3 ASSLRGGSATDTQY
- TRBV4-3 ASSQEGGLTEAF
- TRBV5-5 ASSGDRGGYT
once TRBV7-3 ASSLDRGAGYT
- TRBV4-1 ASSQGRIPGQPPGTIY
- TRBV29-1 SVDRGQGAF
- TRBV7-7 ASSLGQGGVGNEQF
- TRBV12-5 ASGLPRGLAGGLDTQY
- TRBV2 ASSFAGQVSRQPQH
- TRBV27 ASSLYRGDADTQY
- TRBV27 ASRTFQGATYNEQF
- TRBV9 ASTNYGGFTGELF
- TRBV19 ASNTGLNNQPQH
- TRBV4-1 ASSQQMYSNQPQH
- TRBV6-4 ASSRGDTYYNEQF
- TRBV5-1 ASSLLTGTGGIGELF
- TRBV3-1/TRBV3-2 ASSQEWGGLRRNEQF
once TRBV9 ASSAATSSGGAKDTQY